Detailed here is one T cell receptor (beta chain). This sample was taken from a study of cytomegalovirus exposure and HLA in healthy donors. The CDR3 spans 14 residues. Germline V gene lookup returns CDR1 SQVTM and CDR2 ANQGSEA. V was clipped by 6 bases and J by 2 bases; unmatched bases: 6. Both 60 Vbeta primers and 13 Jbeta primers went into the PCR. The data were produced by immunoSEQ multiplex PCR, yet TCRdb's version contains in-frame clones alone and is incomplete. Of around 140,000 clones listed, 75% to 85% are singletons. Sequencing was done on a sample of PBMCs. This chain connects TRBV29-1 to TRBJ2-3; 9 positions match TRBD2. The receptor was isolated from a male donor in good health and CMV-seronegative. The CDR3 is CSVESGGITDTQYF. The CDR3 nucleotides are TGCAGCGTCGAGAGCGGGGGGATCACAGATACGCAGTATTTT.